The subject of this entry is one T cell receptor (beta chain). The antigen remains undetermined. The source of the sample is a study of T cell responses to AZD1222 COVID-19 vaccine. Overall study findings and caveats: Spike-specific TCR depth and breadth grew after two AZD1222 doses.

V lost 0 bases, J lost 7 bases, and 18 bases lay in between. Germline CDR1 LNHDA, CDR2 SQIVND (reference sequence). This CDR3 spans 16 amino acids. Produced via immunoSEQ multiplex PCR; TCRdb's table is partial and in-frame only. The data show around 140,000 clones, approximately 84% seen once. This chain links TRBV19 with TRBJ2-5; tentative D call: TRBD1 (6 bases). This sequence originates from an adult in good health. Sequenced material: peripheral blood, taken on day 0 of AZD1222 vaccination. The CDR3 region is CASSIDGQGPLGTQYF. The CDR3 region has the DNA TGTGCCAGTAGTATAGATGGCCAGGGGCCCCTCGGGACCCAGTACTTC.